This passage covers 31 T cell receptor beta chains from one sample sequenced in a study of blood T cells in healthy people across ages. The second PCR ran roughly 6 to 11 cycles with a sample-barcoded 5' primer and J-beta primers. Each CDR3 protein is one row after TCRdb ran MiXCR on the 5' RACE reads. The data show hundreds of thousands of distinct CDR3 sequences, about 30% seen once. The sequenced sample consisted of blood. Receptors were obtained from an elderly woman in good health.

The genes are TRBV12-3 or TRBV12-4 and TRBJ2-4; 12 nucleotides align to TRBD1. The ends lost 6 bases at V and 13 bases at J; junction bases unmatched: 13. This CDR3 has 15 amino acids. The CDR3 coding sequence is TGTGCCAGCAGCCCTCTGGGACAGGGGGCGCGTGAGCAGTACTTC. Protein product: CASSPLGQGAREQYF.

This clonotype was observed at least ten times. Since a much larger clone is just one base distant, this may be a read error. The rearrangement uses TRBV24-1 and TRBJ2-1; D might be TRBD1 (6 bases). The last part of the DNA fits TRBJ2-7 better; the J call may be wrong. CDR3 length: 15 amino acids. Germline values: CDR1 KGHDR, CDR2 SFDVKD. This CDR3 is CATGTSKGGYNEQYF. CDR3 DNA sequence: TGTGCCACAGGGACCTCCAAAGGGGGTTACAATGAGCAGTACTTC.

The chain joins TRBV6-5 to TRBJ2-5; 7 positions agree with TRBD2. Germline assignment: CDR1 MNHEY and CDR2 SVGAGI. This CDR3 has 19 amino acids. With V trimmed by 0 bases and J by 3 bases, 16 bases remained unmatched. The CDR3 sequence: CASSYSQWVSSGRKETQYF. CDR3 nucleotide sequence: TGTGCCAGCAGTTACTCGCAGTGGGTCTCTAGCGGACGAAAAGAGACCCAGTACTTC.

This clonotype has a count of ten or more. The V call is TRBV7-9, the J call TRBJ1-2; D unresolved. The V gene lost 1 base and the J gene lost 8 bases, with 14 bases spanning the gap. The germline V gene has CDR1 SEHNR and CDR2 FQNEAQ (reference sequence). The CDR3 runs to 14 residues. CDR3 residues: CASSLEGAFWGYTF. The CDR3 DNA is TGTGCCAGCAGCTTAGAGGGAGCCTTTTGGGGCTACACCTTC.

A word on this clonotype: A much larger clone lies a single base off, so this may be a read error. CDR3 in amino acids: CASSYPDRGCSPQHF. For the CDR3, the DNA is TGTGCCAGCAGTTACCCTGACAGGGGGTGTTCGCCCCAGCATTTT. The chain uses TRBV6-2 or TRBV6-3 and TRBJ1-5; TRBD1 aligns across 9 bases. Losses at the gene ends were 2 bases for V and 9 bases for J; bases not matched to a gene: 8. In germline, CDR1 is MNHEY, CDR2 SVGEGT. CDR3 length: 15 amino acids.

This clonotype was recorded at least ten times. The J gene is TRBJ1-6, the V gene TRBV20-1; TRBD1 aligns across 11 bases. This CDR3 region has 19 residues. After removal of 0 bases from V and 0 bases from J, the junction contained 7 bases not matched to a gene. CDR1 and CDR2 (germline): DFQATT, SNEGSKA (reference sequence). This CDR3 reads CSARDPWDRGISYNSPLHF. The CDR3 DNA follows: TGCAGTGCTAGAGACCCCTGGGACAGGGGGATCTCCTATAATTCACCCCTCCACTTT.

This clonotype was found many times. CDR3 region: CASSQDIGTSGGFYYEQYF. Written as DNA, the CDR3 is TGTGCCAGCAGCCAAGATATAGGAACTAGCGGGGGGTTTTACTACGAGCAGTACTTC. The genes are TRBV4-2 and TRBJ2-7, with TRBD2 matching over 12 bases. After removal of 0 bases from V and 3 bases from J, the junction contained 12 bases not matched to a gene. The CDR3 sequence is 19 residues long. Per the germline V gene, CDR1 is LGHNA and CDR2 is YNFKEQ.

A note on this clonotype: Just one base apart from a much larger clone, this may be a read error. The rearrangement joins TRBV12-3 or TRBV12-4 to TRBJ2-1; D possibly corresponds to TRBD1 (5 bases). The CDR3 runs 14 residues. CDR3 DNA sequence: TGTGCCAGCAGTTACAGGAGCTCCTACAATGAGCAGGACTTC. Its translation is CASSYRSSYNEQDF.

This clonotype was seen at least ten times. The chain links TRBV29-1 to TRBJ1-5; D gene unclear. Trimming took off 4 bases at V and 0 bases at J, with 7 bases between the two ends. The CDR3 spans 13 residues. Germline values: CDR1 SQVTM, CDR2 ANQGSEA. CDR3 sequence reads: CSVADDSNQPQHF. In nucleotides, the CDR3 is TGCAGCGTTGCGGACGATAGCAATCAGCCCCAGCATTTT.

The V gene is TRBV20-1, the J gene TRBJ2-5; D remains ambiguous. There are 12 residues in the CDR3. Trimming took 5 bases from V and 5 from J, leaving 12 bases between them. Germline CDR1 and CDR2: DFQATT and SNEGSKA (reference sequence). The CDR3 protein is CSAEGQKETQYF. Here the CDR3 DNA reads TGCAGTGCTGAAGGGCAGAAGGAGACCCAGTACTTC.

This clonotype appeared many times. The gene calls are TRBV14 and TRBJ1-2; 7 bases align to TRBD1. V gave up 3 bases and J gave up 4 bases; unmatched junction bases: 2. The CDR3 spans 13 residues. Germline V lookup: CDR1 SGHDN, CDR2 FVKESK. The CDR3 DNA sequence: TGTGCCAGCAGCCATGACAGGGTCTATGGCTACACCTTC. It codes for CASSHDRVYGYTF.

The rearrangement joins TRBV7-9 to TRBJ1-6; D is possibly TRBD1 (5 bases). Per the germline V gene, CDR1 is SEHNR and CDR2 is FQNEAQ (reference sequence). V lost 4 bases, J lost 7 bases, and 20 bases lay in between. The CDR3 length is 17 residues. The CDR3 loop reads CASSSRTENGGNSPLHF. The DNA for the CDR3 is TGTGCCAGCAGCTCACGGACGGAGAACGGGGGGAATTCACCCCTCCACTTT.

Ten or more counts support this clonotype. This chain links TRBV9 with TRBJ2-1; D remains unclear. Germline CDR1 and CDR2: SGDLS and YYNGEE. The CDR3 is 14 amino acids. The V end lost 4 bases, the J end lost 5 bases, and 13 bases lay between the germline ends. The CDR3 region has the DNA TGTGCCAGCAGCCCCCTCGCCTGGGACAATGAGCAGTTCTTC. Its protein product is CASSPLAWDNEQFF.

Of note for this clonotype: Just one base apart from a much larger clone, this may be a read error. This chain joins TRBV6-1 and TRBJ2-5, with 10 bases identical to TRBD1. Trimming removed 6 bases from V and 11 bases from J; junction bases left unmatched: 15. The CDR3 loop spans 15 amino acids. CDR1 is MNHNS and CDR2 is SASEGT in the germline V gene. As DNA, the CDR3 is TGTGCCAGCAGCTTCGGACAGGGGGGGTACAATGAGCAGTACTTC. Protein: CASSFGQGGYNEQYF.

This clonotype appeared many times. CDR3 nucleotide sequence: TGTGCCAGCAGTAACAGGGGCTATGGCTACACCTTC. As protein: CASSNRGYGYTF. The chain links TRBV6-6 to TRBJ1-2, with 7 bases lining up with TRBD1. In germline, CDR1 is MNHNY, CDR2 SVGAGI (reference sequence). CDR3 size: 12 residues. The trim removed 5 bases at V and 4 bases at J, leaving 1 base unmatched.

This clonotype was picked up a small number of times. This chain joins TRBV7-2 and TRBJ1-1; weak D call: TRBD1 (6 bases). V dropped 6 bases and J dropped 1 base, with 21 bases sitting between them. The CDR3 spans 17 residues. The germline gives CDR1 SGHTA, CDR2 FQGNSA. The CDR3 coding sequence is TGTGCCAGCAGTCGGGGGGGGACACCTTTGGCGAACACTGAAGCTTTCTTT. It is translated as CASSRGGTPLANTEAFF.

This clonotype was seen ten or more times. The CDR3 nucleotides read TGTGCCAGCAGTCTCCGAGAGAATTCACCCCTCCACTTT. Residues: CASSLRENSPLHF. The chain recombines TRBV6-5 with TRBJ1-6, with D uncertain. Trimming took off 5 bases at V and 7 bases at J, with 9 bases between the two ends. The CDR3 length is 13 residues. Germline V gene lookup returns CDR1 MNHEY and CDR2 SVGAGI.

This clonotype was recorded at least ten times. The chain has TRBV25-1 and TRBJ1-4; no clear D gene. With 0 bases removed from V and 5 bases from J, the gap between germline ends came to 10 bases. Germline-derived CDR1 and CDR2 are MGHDK and SYGVNS. There are 15 residues in the CDR3. The CDR3 loop reads CASSEYGSGNEKLFF. Written as DNA, the CDR3 is TGTGCCAGCAGTGAATATGGCAGCGGAAATGAAAAACTGTTTTTT.

This clonotype was detected a few times. The CDR3 sequence is CASSETPNTEAFF. The CDR3 DNA follows: TGCGCCAGCAGTGAGACCCCGAACACTGAAGCTTTCTTT. The chain joins TRBV10-2 to TRBJ1-1; D is ambiguous. Per germline, CDR1 WSHSY and CDR2 SAAADI. V lost 2 bases to trimming and J lost 1 base, with 5 bases between them. CDR3 length: 13 residues.

This clonotype was counted ten times or more. In nucleotides, the CDR3 is TGTGCCAGCAGAAGGACAGGGGGCTACGAGCAGTACTTC. Protein: CASRRTGGYEQYF. The genes are TRBV12-3 or TRBV12-4 and TRBJ2-7, with 10 bases that match TRBD1. This CDR3 comprises 13 residues. Unmatched junction bases numbered 2, after V lost 6 bases and J lost 3 bases.

The table lists this clonotype with many counts. The gene calls are TRBV29-1 and TRBJ1-1; D is unresolved. Looked up from germline, CDR1 is SQVTM and CDR2 is ANQGSEA. V gave up 2 bases and J gave up 0 bases, with 7 bases separating them. The CDR3 is made up of 13 amino acids. The CDR3 sequence is CSVESDLNTEAFF. As DNA, the CDR3 is TGCAGCGTTGAATCAGATTTGAACACTGAAGCTTTCTTT. Full variable domain (outside the CDR3, taken from reference TRBV29-1 and TRBJ1-1): SAVISQKPSRDICQRGTSLTIQCQVDSQVTMMFWYRQQPGQSLTLIATANQGSEATYESGFVIDKFPISRPNLTFSTLTVSNMSPEDSSIYLCSVESDLNTEAFFGQGTRLTVV.

There are a few counts of this clonotype. A much larger clone lies one base from this, so it may be a read error. The V call is TRBV3-1, the J call TRBJ2-7; D call uncertain. This CDR3 is 15 amino acids long. V was clipped by 2 bases and J by 4 bases, with 15 bases between them. Germline CDR1 LGHDT, CDR2 YNNKEL (reference sequence). CDR3 region: CASSQKPGAPYEQYF. In DNA, the CDR3 is TGTGCCAGCAGCCAAAAGCCCGGAGCCCCTTACGAGCAGTACTTC.

This clonotype was counted ten times or more. This rearrangement joins TRBV20-1 to TRBJ1-2, with D possibly TRBD1 on 6 matching bases. Trimming removed 3 bases from V and 0 bases from J, with 11 bases in between. Germline V gives CDR1 DFQATT, CDR2 SNEGSKA (reference sequence). The length of the CDR3 is 14 residues. CDR3 in amino acids: CSASIQGANYGYTF. The CDR3 bases are TGCAGTGCTAGTATACAGGGAGCTAACTATGGCTACACCTTC.

The table lists this clonotype with many counts. This chain's CDR3 is CASSRTVSYEQYF. CDR3 bases: TGTGCCAGCAGTCGGACAGTCTCCTACGAGCAGTACTTC. The J gene is TRBJ2-7, the V gene TRBV3-1; D might be TRBD1 (6 bases). Germline CDR1 reads LGHDT; CDR2 reads YNNKEL (reference sequence). V was clipped by 6 bases and J by 0 bases, with 9 bases between them. The length of the CDR3 is 13 residues.

This clonotype was counted many times. This chain's CDR3 is CSARAGSGGTRAYNEQFF. DNA for the CDR3: TGCAGTGCTAGAGCGGGTAGCGGGGGGACCCGGGCCTACAATGAGCAGTTCTTC. V and J are TRBV20-1 and TRBJ2-1; 10 nucleotides agree with TRBD2. Per the germline V gene, CDR1 is DFQATT and CDR2 is SNEGSKA (reference sequence). With V trimmed by 1 base and J by 2 bases, 11 bases remained unmatched. This CDR3 is built from 18 residues.

CDR3 protein: CASSMPPTSGSYNEQFF. The CDR3 region has the DNA TGTGCCAGTAGTATGCCCCCGACTAGCGGGAGTTACAATGAGCAGTTCTTC. This chain joins TRBV19 and TRBJ2-1, with 12 bases identical to TRBD2. Unmatched junction bases numbered 7, after V lost 3 bases and J lost 4 bases. Germline lookup yields CDR1 LNHDA and CDR2 SQIVND (reference sequence). The CDR3 has 17 amino acids. The full variable domain, rest sourced from reference TRBV19 and TRBJ2-1, is DGGITQSPKYLFRKEGQNVTLSCEQNLNHDAMYWYRQDPGQGLRLIYYSQIVNDFQKGDIAEGYSVSREKKESFPLTVTSAQKNPTAFYLCASSMPPTSGSYNEQFFGPGTRLTVL.

This clonotype occurred many times. The chain links TRBV30 to TRBJ1-1; D not certain. This CDR3 region has 12 residues. In germline, CDR1 is GTSNPN, CDR2 SVGIG (reference sequence). V shed 1 base and J shed 1 base, with 4 bases lying between them. The CDR3 DNA reads as TGTGCCTGGAGTGCTACGAACACTGAAGCTTTCTTT. It yields the protein CAWSATNTEAFF.

In this sample, this clonotype turned up many times. This sequence joins TRBV3-1 and TRBJ2-4; no reliable D call. There are 14 residues in the CDR3. V lost 1 base to trimming and J lost 1 base, with 5 bases between them. CDR1 and CDR2 (germline): LGHDT, YNNKEL (reference sequence). The DNA for the CDR3 is TGTGCCAGCAGCCAAGGCTGGGCCAAAAACATTCAGTACTTC. Translation: CASSQGWAKNIQYF.

This clonotype was counted only a few times. The CDR3 DNA reads as TGTGCCAGCAGCCTGGGTAGGGGTTCCAATGAGCAGTTCTTC. It encodes CASSLGRGSNEQFF. This chain links TRBV11-3 with TRBJ2-1; TRBD1 is a possible D gene (5 bases). Per germline, CDR1 SGHNT and CDR2 YENEEA. Trimming cost V 5 bases and J 6 bases, with 14 bases left between them. This CDR3 spans 14 amino acids.

The table lists this clonotype with many counts. Here the CDR3 reads CASRPRMGGPDTQYF. DNA of the CDR3: TGTGCCAGCAGACCCCGAATGGGGGGGCCAGATACGCAGTATTTT. The J gene is TRBJ2-3, the V gene TRBV6-5, with a possible D match to TRBD2 (7 bases). V was cut by 6 bases and J by 4 bases, with 17 bases left in between. The CDR3 runs to 15 residues. Germline CDR1 and CDR2: MNHEY and SVGAGI.

This clonotype has a count of ten or more. This chain links TRBV10-3 with TRBJ2-5; the match to TRBD2 covers 11 bases. The CDR3 is 18 residues long. Germline V gives CDR1 ENHRY, CDR2 SYGVKD. Trimming at V came to 2 bases and at J to 5 bases, leaving 13 bases not matched to a gene. CDR3 in DNA: TGTGCCATCAGTGAGAAAGTTACTAGCGGGGGCCCCGGGGAGACCCAGTACTTC. It encodes CAISEKVTSGGPGETQYF.